This T cell receptor (beta chain) was obtained from a study of blood T cell repertoires in COVID-19. Across the whole study: T cells, B-cell-depleted T cells, or PBMCs supplied cDNA or gDNA.

CDR3 length: 16 amino acids. Germline V lookup: CDR1 MGHRA, CDR2 YSYEKL. Deletions cut 4 bases from V and 4 bases from J, with 17 bases between. Methods used by the authors: It was from reference gene primer amplification that nucleated cell counts were estimated. This table comes from immunoSEQ multiplex PCR, and its TCRdb copy is limited to in-frame clones, with some not included. V, J and clone size are those of that table, while D and trimming were read from the DNA. The sample lists some 160,000 clones, 85% to 90% seen once, with approximately 2.8% in the top ten. The chain joins TRBV4-1 to TRBJ2-1; no firm D call. This receptor was identified in a woman in her sixties or seventies with active COVID-19. The sequencing input was peripheral blood. The CDR3 region has the DNA TGCGCCAGCAGCCGCCTACCCCCGCCTTCGTACAATGAGCAGTTCTTC. This translates into CASSRLPPPSYNEQFF.